These 2 T cell receptor beta chains were sequenced from one sample in a study of blood T cells in healthy people across ages. It was with a sample-barcoded 5' primer and a J-beta primer mix that a second PCR of about 7 to 12 cycles was run. TCRdb analysed the 5' RACE reads with MiXCR anew, one entry per CDR3 protein. The sample carries 790,000 or so distinct CDR3 sequences, about 45% recorded once. The sequencing sample was made of blood. The source is an elderly man in good health.

This rearrangement joins TRBV12-3 or TRBV12-4 to TRBJ1-1; the D gene is possibly TRBD1 (5 bases). V was clipped by 5 bases and J by 4 bases, with 11 bases between them. The CDR3 runs 13 residues. Here the CDR3 DNA reads TGTGCCAGCAGTCCCAGGGAAGCCACTGAAGCTTTCTTT. Its protein is CASSPREATEAFF.

The V and J genes are TRBV4-2 and TRBJ2-5; D tentatively reads TRBD1 or TRBD2 (5 bases each). This CDR3 is 15 amino acids long. Trimming left V 2 bases short and J 5 bases short, with 15 bases between. Germline V gene lookup returns CDR1 LGHNA and CDR2 YNFKEQ. The CDR3 here is CASSQSGTLGETQYF. CDR3 DNA: TGTGCCAGCAGCCAAAGTGGGACCCTAGGCGAGACCCAGTACTTC.